The text below deals with one TCR beta chain. The antigen remains undetermined. The run depth of the assay was deep. Repertoires were generated with immunoSEQ multiplex PCR, while TCRdb's copy carries only in-frame clones and drops some. The sample lists more than 2 million clones; roughly 93% were seen once. The data were taken from a study of shared clonotypes between healthy human individuals. Study-wide points: Incomplete sequencing of sorted subsets was indicated by rarefaction despite large depth.

In germline, CDR1 is SGHDT, CDR2 YYEEEE. This CDR3 is built from 16 residues. V shed 1 base and J shed 3 bases, with 17 bases lying between them. Naive CD8 cells, CD45RO-negative and positively selected for CCR7, excluded terminally differentiated effector memory CD45RA+ cells. The receptor was isolated from a man between 18 and 29 years old in good health. Some clones in this sample may be carry-over from other donors' samples. The sequencing input was naive CD8+ T cells from PBMCs. V and J are TRBV5-6 and TRBJ2-7; TRBD2 is a possible D gene (6 bases). The CDR3 loop is CASSLLTARGVYEQYF. DNA of the CDR3: TGTGCCAGCAGCTTGTTGACAGCCCGCGGGGTCTACGAGCAGTACTTC.